What follows describes a single T cell receptor (beta chain). Its target is unknown. The record originates from a study of T cell responses to AZD1222 COVID-19 vaccine. General study results and limits: Nearly half of the spike-specific TCRs reportedly recognize variant regions that carry no mutations. Two doses of AZD1222 preceded a rise in Spike-specific TCR breadth and depth.

The J segment lost 3 bases and the V segment lost 0 bases, leaving 5 bases of the junction unmatched. CDR1 is SGHRS and CDR2 is YFSETQ in the germline V gene. CDR3 size: 16 residues. Profiled with immunoSEQ multiplex PCR; TCRdb holds only in-frame clones, not every one. The sample records some 150,000 clones, 90% being singletons. The gene calls are TRBV5-1 and TRBJ2-2; 7 bases match TRBD1. The clonotype originates from an adult in good health. Sequences were derived from peripheral blood, sampled on day 0 of AZD1222 vaccination. This CDR3 reads CASSLGDRVDTGELFF. The CDR3 DNA reads as TGCGCCAGCAGCTTGGGGGACAGAGTAGACACCGGGGAGCTGTTTTTT.